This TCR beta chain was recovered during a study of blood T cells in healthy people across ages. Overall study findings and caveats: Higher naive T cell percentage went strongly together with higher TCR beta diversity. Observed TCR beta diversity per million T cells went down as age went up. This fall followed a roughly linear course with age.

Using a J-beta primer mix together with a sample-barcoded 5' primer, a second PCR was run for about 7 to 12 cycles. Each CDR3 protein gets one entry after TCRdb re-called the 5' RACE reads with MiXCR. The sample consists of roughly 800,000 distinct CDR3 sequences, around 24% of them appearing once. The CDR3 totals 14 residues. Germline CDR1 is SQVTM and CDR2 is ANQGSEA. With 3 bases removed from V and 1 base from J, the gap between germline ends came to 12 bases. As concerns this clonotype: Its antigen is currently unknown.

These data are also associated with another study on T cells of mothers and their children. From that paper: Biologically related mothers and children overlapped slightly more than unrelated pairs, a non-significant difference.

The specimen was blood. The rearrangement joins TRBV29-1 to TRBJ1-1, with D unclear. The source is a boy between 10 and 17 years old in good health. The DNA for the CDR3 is TGCAGCGTTGAGGTTTTCCTGGAGAACACTGAAGCTTTCTTT. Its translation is CSVEVFLENTEAFF.